The T cell receptor beta chain described here comes from a study of Graves' ophthalmopathy and Graves' hyperthyroidism. CDR3 regions of TCR beta were amplified from RNA transcripts. The library came from an HTBI-primed first-round RT-PCR and a second-round multiplex PCR. TCRdb used MiXCR to reprocess the multiplex PCR reads, holding one entry per CDR3 protein. The sample includes about 160,000 distinct CDR3 sequences, 39% of them seen just once. The ends lost 3 bases at V and 8 bases at J; junction bases unmatched: 9. The V gene's germline CDR1 is MDHEN and CDR2 SYDVKM. This CDR3 is built from 15 residues. This clonotype was recorded at least ten times.

The clonotype was recovered from a man aged 25-45 years with Graves' ophthalmopathy. Sequencing used peripheral blood. J is TRBJ1-2 and V is TRBV28, with 10 bases identical to TRBD1. The CDR3 DNA reads TGTGCCAGCAGTTTGCTAAGACAGGGGGCGGAGGGCTACACCTTC. Its translation: CASSLLRQGAEGYTF.